This T cell receptor (beta chain) was found in a study of low-dose radiotherapy and immunotherapy resistance in tumors. About the study: Every six weeks patients received intravenous ipilimumab 1 mg/kg, and every two weeks they received intravenous nivolumab 240 mg. Aspirin was taken orally at 300 mg daily by patients, and this continued for four cycles from cycle 1 day 1. It was every two weeks, one day before radiation and immunotherapy, that intravenous cyclophosphamide 200 mg/m2 was given.

TRAV- and TRBV-specific primers, spanning alpha and beta chains, primed first-strand cDNA. It was with a constant-region primer and a V-primer adapter that TCRs were amplified over around 18 PCR cycles. TCRdb used MiXCR to reprocess the reads, holding one entry per CDR3 protein. The sample has tens of thousands of distinct CDR3 sequences, 20% to 25% seen once; the top ten hold around 13%. Germline V gene sequence: CDR1 LNHNV, CDR2 YYDKDF (reference sequence). V was cut by 6 bases and J by 6 bases, with 21 bases left in between. The CDR3 is 15 residues long. As to time point: after trial treatment. Treatment here: LDRT plus nivolumab, ipilimumab, low-dose cyclophosphamide and aspirin (RACIN trial). Every donor was treated with nivolumab, ipilimumab, aspirin, low-dose cyclophosphamide and also low-dose radiotherapy. Many counts were recorded for this clonotype.

This specimen was PBMCs, taken after low-dose radiotherapy plus immunotherapy. This chain links TRBV15 with TRBJ2-7; D tentatively reads TRBD1 or TRBD2 (5 bases each). The TCR sequence derives from a female donor with ovarian cancer. In DNA, the CDR3 is TGTGCCACCAGTCGTCAGACCCATCGTGGGGGCGAGCAGTACTTC. Its protein product is CATSRQTHRGGEQYF. The entire variable domain, with the rest obtained from reference TRBV15 and TRBJ2-7, is as follows: DAMVIQNPRYQVTQFGKPVTLSCSQTLNHNVMYWYQQKSSQAPKLLFHYYDKDFNNEADTPDNFQSRRPNTSFCFLDIRSPGLGDTAMYLCATSRQTHRGGEQYFGPGTRLTVT.